This TCR beta chain was sequenced during a study of shared clonotypes between healthy human individuals. CDR3 length equals 16 residues. Trimming removed 6 bases at V and 2 bases at J, with 20 bases between. CDR1 and CDR2 (germline): WSHSY, SAAADI. TCRdb's table, derived via immunoSEQ multiplex PCR, lists solely in-frame clones and lacks some. This table has approximately 1,500,000 clones, approximately 97% appearing once. The sequenced material came from naive CD4+ T cells sorted from blood. Subset indicated: CD45RA+ positively selected. The chain combines TRBV10-2 with TRBJ2-7; D is uncertain. The TCR comes from a man aged 25 to 45 in good health. The CDR3 here is CASRLSGGVGTYEQYF. CDR3 nucleotides: TGCGCCAGCAGATTATCTGGTGGGGTGGGGACCTACGAGCAGTACTTC.